One and the same sample provided the 8 T cell receptor beta chains below, sequenced in a study of monozygotic twins with inflammatory bowel disease (dated by TCRdb to about 2019). The library was generated by 5' RACE. These reads were obtained on an Illumina HiSeq 2500. TCRdb reprocessed the reads into one record per CDR3 protein sequence, lacking DNA. The sample table gives some 400,000 distinct CDR3 sequences. The ten largest account for more than 2% of the sample. Sequences were obtained from blood. All receptors come from a human donor with ulcerative colitis or Crohn's disease, or a healthy co-twin of an affected twin (not recorded which).

The V and J genes are TRBV12-3 or TRBV12-4 and TRBJ2-3. CDR3 length equals 13 residues. The CDR3 loop reads CASSLESGDTQYF.

V usage is TRBV5-1 and J usage is TRBJ1-1. CDR1 and CDR2 (germline): SGHRS, YFSETQ. The CDR3 has 13 residues. CDR3 loop: CASRPLMNTEAFF.

This chain connects TRBV7-2 to TRBJ2-7; the D call from TCRdb, TRBD1, cannot be confirmed without DNA. The CDR3 extends over 15 amino acids. Germline-derived CDR1 and CDR2 are SGHTA and FQGNSA. The CDR3 spells CASSFSYQGGYEQYF.

CDR3 in amino acids: CASSSPRPGEKLFF. The rearrangement joins TRBV7-2 to TRBJ1-4; TCRdb outputs TRBD1, but without DNA this stays unchecked. From germline, CDR1 is SGHTA and CDR2 FQGNSA. This CDR3 spans 14 amino acids.

The rearrangement uses TRBV30 and TRBJ2-1; TCRdb designates TRBD2, a call that cannot be tested without DNA. The V gene's germline CDR1 is GTSNPN and CDR2 SVGIG (reference sequence). CDR3 length equals 13 residues. The CDR3 here is CAWSSSGYNEQFF.

The chain combines TRBV30 with TRBJ2-1; TCRdb proposes TRBD2, but this gene call is untestable without DNA. The germline V gene has CDR1 GTSNPN and CDR2 SVGIG (reference sequence). The CDR3 runs 13 residues. The CDR3 is CAWSSGSSDEQFF. Full variable domain (remainder filled in from reference TRBV30 and TRBJ2-1): SQTIHQWPATLVQPVGSPLSLECTVEGTSNPNLYWYRQAAGRGLQLLFYSVGIGQISSEVPQNLSASRPQDRQFILSSKKLLLSDSGFYLCAWSSGSSDEQFFGPGTRLTVL.

This chain uses TRBV6-1 with TRBJ2-1; checking the TCRdb D call of TRBD2 is not possible without DNA. This CDR3 contains 16 residues. Germline CDR1 reads MNHNS; CDR2 reads SASEGT. CDR3 loop: CASSPFSVSSYNEQFF.

This rearrangement joins TRBV3-1 to TRBJ1-2; the D gene TCRdb calls, TRBD1, cannot be checked with no DNA. The CDR3 sequence is 14 residues long. In germline, CDR1 is LGHDT, CDR2 YNNKEL (reference sequence). The chain's CDR3 is CASSSGTGFYGYTF.